This passage covers 16 T cell receptor beta chains from one sample sequenced in a study of shared clonotypes between healthy human individuals. The protocol was immunoSEQ multiplex PCR, while the TCRdb copy is restricted to in-frame clones and leaves out a portion. The sample includes some 550,000 clones, about 96% of them seen just once. The sequenced sample consisted of naive CD4+ T cells sorted from blood. The subset was: CD45RA+ positively selected. The receptors come from a woman aged 25 to 39 in good health.

The chain recombines TRBV27 with TRBJ2-1; D gene ambiguous. Germline V gives CDR1 MNHEY, CDR2 SMNVEV (reference sequence). This CDR3 region has 18 residues. V lost 2 bases to trimming and J lost 1 base, with 18 bases between them. The DNA of the CDR3 is TGTGCCAGCAGTTTAAACAGCGCCCACACTTTATCCTACAATGAGCAGTTCTTC. This sequence encodes CASSLNSAHTLSYNEQFF.

The rearrangement links TRBV6-1 to TRBJ1-1; 12 bases match TRBD1. This CDR3 contains 15 residues. The V gene end was trimmed by 2 bases and the J gene end by 9 bases; junction bases not matched to a gene: 7. Germline V gene data show CDR1 as MNHNS and CDR2 as SASEGT. The CDR3 sequence: CASSELGQGARKAFF. The CDR3 DNA sequence: TGTGCCAGCAGTGAACTGGGACAGGGGGCAAGGAAAGCTTTCTTT.

The CDR3 DNA reads as TGTGCCAGCAGCAAAGAGCGACTAGCGGGAGATTGTCAGGAGACCCAGTACTTC. Protein sequence: CASSKERLAGDCQETQYF. The chain recombines TRBV21-1 with TRBJ2-5; TRBD2, the table's D call, lacks a check against the DNA. TRBV21-1 is reported as a pseudogene. There are 18 residues in the CDR3.

The J gene is TRBJ2-7, the V gene TRBV5-8; D remains unclear. The CDR3 is 9 residues long. Trimming pared 1 base from V and 8 bases from J, leaving 1 base between. Germline V gene lookup returns CDR1 SGHTS and CDR2 YDEGEE. The CDR3 sequence: CASSLKQYF. CDR3 bases: TGTGCCAGCAGCTTGAAGCAGTACTTC.

This sequence joins TRBV10-3 and TRBJ2-5, with 8 bases that match TRBD2. The V and J ends lost 11 bases and 5 bases, in that order; junction bases with no gene match: 7. The CDR3 spans 12 residues. Per germline, CDR1 ENHRY and CDR2 SYGVKD. The CDR3, as DNA: TGTGCCGCCTGGACTAGCTTTGAGACCCAGTACTTC. It translates to CAAWTSFETQYF.

The V and J genes are TRBV6-5 and TRBJ2-1; 10 positions agree with TRBD2. This CDR3 contains 13 residues. Germline values: CDR1 MNHEY, CDR2 SVGAGI. The CDR3 sequence: CAAASGSYNEQFF. For the CDR3, the DNA is TGTGCAGCTGCTAGCGGGAGCTACAATGAGCAGTTCTTC.

This clone was seen only once. The chain is built from TRBV6-5 and TRBJ1-5; D unresolved. Germline V gene lookup returns CDR1 MNHEY and CDR2 SVGAGI. The CDR3 contains 15 residues. V lost 0 bases, J lost 4 bases, and 10 bases lay in between. The CDR3 DNA reads as TGTGCCAGCAGTTACTCGTCCGGACGGAATCAGCCCCAGCATTTT. Protein: CASSYSSGRNQPQHF.

The genes are TRBV7-9 and TRBJ1-1, with a possible D match to TRBD1 (6 bases). The CDR3 is 15 residues long. The V and J ends lost 6 bases and 2 bases respectively, with 16 bases between them. Germline values: CDR1 SEHNR, CDR2 FQNEAQ (reference sequence). The CDR3 sequence is CASRLSGTLNTEAFF. CDR3 DNA sequence: TGTGCCAGCAGGTTATCCGGGACATTAAACACTGAAGCTTTCTTT.

The rearrangement uses TRBV7-9 and TRBJ1-3; the D is unclear. CDR1 and CDR2 from the germline V gene are SEHNR and FQNEAQ (reference sequence). V was shortened by 1 base and J by 0 bases, with 10 bases between the two germline ends. This CDR3 contains 16 residues. CDR3: CASSLVSGSSGNTIYF. CDR3 nucleotides: TGTGCCAGCAGCTTAGTTAGCGGGAGCTCTGGAAACACCATATATTTT. The full variable domain, completed using reference TRBV7-9 and TRBJ1-3, is DTGVSQNPRHKITKRGQNVTFRCDPISEHNRLYWYRQTLGQGPEFLTYFQNEAQLEKSRLLSDRFSAERPKGSFSTLEIQRTEQGDSAMYLCASSLVSGSSGNTIYFGEGSWLTVV.

The rearrangement uses TRBV15 and TRBJ2-7; 10 bases line up with TRBD1. With 5 bases clipped from V and 3 bases from J, the junction kept 7 bases outside the gene matches. The CDR3 covers 15 residues. Per the germline V gene, CDR1 is LNHNV and CDR2 is YYDKDF (reference sequence). The CDR3 region is CATSSRDRGYYEQYF. The DNA for the CDR3 is TGTGCCACCAGCTCCCGGGACAGGGGATACTACGAGCAGTACTTC. The variable domain in full, with the rest retrieved from reference TRBV15 and TRBJ2-7, is DAMVIQNPRYQVTQFGKPVTLSCSQTLNHNVMYWYQQKSSQAPKLLFHYYDKDFNNEADTPDNFQSRRPNTSFCFLDIRSPGLGDTAMYLCATSSRDRGYYEQYFGPGTRLTVT.

The gene calls are TRBV11-1 and TRBJ2-4; the D is unclear. CDR3 length: 14 residues. CDR1 SGHAT and CDR2 FQDESV come from the germline V gene (reference sequence). Trimming removed 5 bases at V and 1 base at J, with 9 bases between. The CDR3 region has the DNA TGTGCCAGCAGCCCCGATCGTGCCAAAAACATTCAGTACTTC. Amino acids: CASSPDRAKNIQYF.

V and J are TRBV11-2 and TRBJ2-5; 8 bases line up with TRBD1. The CDR3 totals 16 residues. V trimming: 1 base; J trimming: 10 bases; junction bases outside the gene matches: 14. CDR1 is SGHAT and CDR2 is FQNNGV in the germline V gene. The CDR3 spells CASSLAPDRVNRDQYF. In DNA form, the CDR3 reads TGTGCCAGCAGCTTAGCCCCGGACAGGGTGAATCGAGACCAGTACTTC. Based on the CDR3 plus reference TRBV11-2 and TRBJ2-5, the full variable domain is EAGVAQSPRYKIIEKRQSVAFWCNPISGHATLYWYQQILGQGPKLLIQFQNNGVVDDSQLPKDRFSAERLKGVDSTLKIQPAKLEDSAVYLCASSLAPDRVNRDQYFGPGTRLLVL.

The chain links TRBV2 to TRBJ2-1; 7 nucleotides align to TRBD2. Germline CDR1 SNHLY, CDR2 FYNNEI. After removal of 8 bases from V and 7 bases from J, the junction contained 14 bases not matched to a gene. This CDR3 is built from 15 residues. The CDR3 coding sequence is TGTGCCAGCGGTGCGGCGGGAGAAGGGAAGAATGAGCAGTTCTTC. This sequence encodes CASGAAGEGKNEQFF.

CDR3 in amino acids: CASSSNSNQPQHF. DNA for the CDR3: TGTGCCAGCAGCAGTAATAGCAATCAGCCCCAGCATTTT. The chain combines TRBV5-5 with TRBJ1-5; D call uncertain. V lost 4 bases and J 0 bases, leaving 5 bases between the germline ends. The CDR3 length is 13 residues. Germline loops: CDR1 SGHKS, CDR2 YYEKEE (reference sequence).

This clone was counted only a few times. This chain connects TRBV11-2 to TRBJ1-3; D call uncertain. Trimming removed 5 bases at V and 6 bases at J, with 5 bases between. The germline V gene encodes CDR1 SGHAT and CDR2 FQNNGV. The CDR3 has 11 amino acids. CDR3 DNA sequence: TGTGCCAGCAGCCCGGTAAACACCATATATTTT. Amino acid sequence: CASSPVNTIYF.

The V gene is TRBV9, the J gene TRBJ2-7, with 7 bases aligning to TRBD2. The CDR3 runs 16 residues. Unmatched junction bases numbered 16, after V lost 3 bases and J lost 7 bases. Germline V gene lookup returns CDR1 SGDLS and CDR2 YYNGEE. The CDR3 is CASSADGGTTNGEQYF. In nucleotides, the CDR3 is TGTGCCAGCAGCGCAGATGGGGGGACTACGAACGGGGAGCAGTACTTC. Using reference TRBV9 and TRBJ2-7 for the parts outside the CDR3, the full variable domain is DSGVTQTPKHLITATGQRVTLRCSPRSGDLSVYWYQQSLDQGLQFLIQYYNGEERAKGNILERFSAQQFPDLHSELNLSSLELGDSALYFCASSADGGTTNGEQYFGPGTRLTVT.